This T cell receptor (beta chain) was sequenced for a study of cytomegalovirus exposure and HLA in healthy donors. Overall study findings and caveats: An analysis done earlier found most TCR beta V segments productive about 87% or about 30% of the time. In a later analysis, at a false discovery rate of 0.05, some 15,000 TCR beta sequences were associated with HLA alleles.

Vbeta (60) and Jbeta (13) primers were used in the PCR. Clones were read by immunoSEQ multiplex PCR, and TCRdb kept only the in-frame ones, dropping some. The sample gives approximately 290,000 clones, 80% of which show up once; about 0.28% is in the top ten. Comments on this clone: The antigen remains undetermined.

Trimming shortened V by 3 bases and J by 4 bases, and 13 bases separated the two germline ends. Per the germline V gene, CDR1 is MNHEY and CDR2 is SMNVEV (reference sequence). This CDR3 region has 15 residues. The gene calls are TRBV27 and TRBJ1-3; D gene ambiguous. The source is a girl aged 2-10 years in good health and CMV-seronegative. Source material: PBMCs. The CDR3 DNA is TGTGCCAGCAGTTTTTCGGGATACAACGGAAACACCATATATTTT. Encoded protein: CASSFSGYNGNTIYF.